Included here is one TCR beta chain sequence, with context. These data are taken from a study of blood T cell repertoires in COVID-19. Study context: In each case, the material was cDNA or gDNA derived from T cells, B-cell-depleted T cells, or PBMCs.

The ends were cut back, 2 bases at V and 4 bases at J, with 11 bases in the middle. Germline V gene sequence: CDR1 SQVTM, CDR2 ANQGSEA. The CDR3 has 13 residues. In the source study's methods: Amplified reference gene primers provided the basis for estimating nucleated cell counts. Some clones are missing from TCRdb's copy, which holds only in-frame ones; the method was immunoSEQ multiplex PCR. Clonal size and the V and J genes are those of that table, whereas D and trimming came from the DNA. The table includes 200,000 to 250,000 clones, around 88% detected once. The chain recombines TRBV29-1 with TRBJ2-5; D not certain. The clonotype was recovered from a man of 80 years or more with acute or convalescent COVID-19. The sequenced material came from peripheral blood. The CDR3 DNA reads TGCAGCGTTGAATCGGATGGGCGAGAGACCCAGTACTTC. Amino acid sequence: CSVESDGRETQYF.